A single sample is the source of the 27 T cell receptor beta chains below, sequenced in a study of human T cells and chemical hapten exposure. TCRdb reprocessed the RACE reads with MiXCR, giving one entry per CDR3 protein. This table has 270,000 or so distinct CDR3 sequences, roughly 7.7% appearing once. As to time point: pre-sensitization, week 0. Treatment indicated: therapeutic diphenylcyclopropenone sensitization with weekly scalp DPC. This specimen consisted of whole blood, obtained in connection with sensitization to the hapten diphenylcyclopropenone (DPC). These TCRs come from a man aged 18 to 29 with alopecia areata. Some clones in this sample may be carry-over from other donors' samples.

This clonotype was recorded a few times. The V and J genes are TRBV7-2 and TRBJ2-4, with TRBD2 as a possible D gene (5 bases). Germline CDR1 reads SGHTA; CDR2 reads FQGNSA. The ends were cut back, 1 base at V and 8 bases at J, with 15 bases in the middle. This CDR3 comprises 15 residues. The CDR3 region has the DNA TGTGCCAGCAGCTTAGTATCCGTAGTGGGAGACATTCAGTACTTC. This sequence encodes CASSLVSVVGDIQYF.

This clonotype has at least ten counts. The rearrangement uses TRBV4-1 and TRBJ1-5, with a possible D match to TRBD1 (5 bases). V was shortened by 0 bases and J by 0 bases, with 12 bases between the two germline ends. This CDR3 is built from 17 residues. Germline CDR1 MGHRA, CDR2 YSYEKL. In DNA, the CDR3 is TGCGCCAGCAGCCAAGAAACAGGAATAAATAGCAATCAGCCCCAGCATTTT. Its protein product is CASSQETGINSNQPQHF.

The chain recombines TRBV20-1 with TRBJ2-5, with D uncertain. This CDR3 is built from 12 residues. Germline lookup yields CDR1 DFQATT and CDR2 SNEGSKA (reference sequence). The V end was cut by 1 base, the J end by 1 base, with 4 bases between. CDR3 residues: CSARGSQETQYF. In DNA, the CDR3 is TGCAGTGCTAGAGGGTCCCAAGAGACCCAGTACTTC.

This clonotype showed up many times. The chain combines TRBV6-5 with TRBJ1-2, with TRBD1 identical over 7 bases. The ends lost 6 bases at V and 6 bases at J; junction bases unmatched: 7. Germline V gene data show CDR1 as MNHEY and CDR2 as SVGAGI. The CDR3 totals 13 residues. CDR3 protein: CASSRQGTDGYTF. CDR3 nucleotide sequence: TGTGCCAGCAGCCGACAGGGAACGGATGGCTACACCTTC.

This clonotype was counted only a few times. The rearrangement links TRBV20-1 to TRBJ1-5; 7 positions match TRBD1. J lost 8 bases, V lost 3 bases, and 4 bases had no gene match. There are 12 residues in the CDR3. Germline CDR1 reads DFQATT; CDR2 reads SNEGSKA (reference sequence). The DNA for the CDR3 is TGCAGTGCTAGGGCAGGGGGGAAGCCCCAGCATTTT. This codes for CSARAGGKPQHF.

The V gene is TRBV20-1, the J gene TRBJ2-1, with 13 bases matching TRBD2. Trimming removed 1 base from V and 8 bases from J; junction bases left unmatched: 5. This CDR3 comprises 15 residues. CDR1 DFQATT and CDR2 SNEGSKA come from the germline V gene (reference sequence). CDR3 in DNA: TGCAGTGCTAGAGGGGGACTAGCGGGGACCCATGAGCAGTTCTTC. This encodes CSARGGLAGTHEQFF.

V gene TRBV20-1 combines with J gene TRBJ2-1; D uncertain. CDR3 length: 10 amino acids. Trimming took 3 bases from V and 12 from J, leaving 9 bases between them. Germline lookup yields CDR1 DFQATT and CDR2 SNEGSKA (reference sequence). The CDR3, as DNA: TGCAGTGCTAGGCGACTGTGGCAGTTCTTC. Translation: CSARRLWQFF.

This clonotype was seen at least ten times. The chain employs TRBV18 and TRBJ1-1; D is unclear. Trimming cost V 0 bases and J 2 bases, with 4 bases left between them. CDR1 KGHSH and CDR2 LQKENI come from the germline V gene. The CDR3 is made up of 13 amino acids. CDR3: CASSPPVNTEAFF. The CDR3 DNA reads as TGTGCCAGCTCACCACCCGTCAACACTGAAGCTTTCTTT.

The V gene is TRBV4-2, the J gene TRBJ2-1; 9 nucleotides match TRBD1. V gave up 6 bases and J gave up 4 bases; unmatched junction bases: 7. In germline, CDR1 is LGHNA, CDR2 YNFKEQ. This CDR3 contains 15 residues. The chain's CDR3 is CASRSKGQGYNEQFF. Written as DNA, the CDR3 is TGTGCCAGCAGGTCAAAGGGACAGGGTTACAATGAGCAGTTCTTC.

This clonotype was seen a handful of times. Just one base apart from a much larger clone, this may be a read error. The chain is built from TRBV3-1 and TRBJ2-6; D is undetermined. This CDR3 is 13 amino acids long. V was clipped by 7 bases and J by 0 bases, with 4 bases between them. Germline V CDR1 and CDR2: LGHDT, YNNKEL (reference sequence). CDR3 coding DNA: TGTGCCAGCACCTTCTCTGGGGCCAACGTCCTGACTTTC. This sequence encodes CASTFSGANVLTF.

This clonotype has more than one count but fewer than ten. The chain employs TRBV11-2 and TRBJ1-3; D unclear. The CDR3 spans 15 residues. Trimming pared 5 bases from V and 3 bases from J, leaving 14 bases between. Germline lookup yields CDR1 SGHAT and CDR2 FQNNGV. CDR3 bases: TGTGCCAGCAGCCCTGTGAGGGAGGGTGGAAACACCATATATTTT. Protein product: CASSPVREGGNTIYF.

This rearrangement joins TRBV10-3 to TRBJ1-2, with D maybe TRBD1 (5 bases). The CDR3 spans 12 residues. V lost 10 bases and J lost 6, with 15 bases in between. Germline CDR1 and CDR2: ENHRY and SYGVKD. This CDR3 reads CATPAGPDGYTF. The CDR3 DNA reads as TGTGCCACGCCAGCGGGACCCGATGGCTACACCTTC.

This clonotype occurred many times. This chain links TRBV5-1 with TRBJ1-1, with 9 positions matching TRBD1. Trimming cost V 2 bases and J 4 bases; bases outside gene matches: 3. The CDR3 extends over 14 amino acids. CDR1 and CDR2 (germline): SGHRS, YFSETQ. The CDR3 DNA reads TGCGCCAGCAGCTTTGGGACAGGGATCACTGAAGCTTTCTTT. Amino acid sequence: CASSFGTGITEAFF.

The chain recombines TRBV4-3 with TRBJ1-4; 7 nucleotides match TRBD1. The V gene end was trimmed by 3 bases and the J gene end by 4 bases; junction bases not matched to a gene: 5. The CDR3 consists of 15 residues. Germline V CDR1 and CDR2: LGHNA, YSLEER. CDR3 amino acids: CASSHGGTDNEKLFF. CDR3 DNA: TGCGCCAGCAGCCATGGAGGGACAGATAATGAAAAACTGTTTTTT.

This clonotype turned up a few times. V is TRBV7-9 and J is TRBJ1-3; D unresolved. Trimming shortened V by 4 bases and J by 0 bases, and 13 bases separated the two germline ends. Germline values: CDR1 SEHNR, CDR2 FQNEAQ (reference sequence). The CDR3 consists of 16 residues. The CDR3 nucleotides are TGTGCCAGCAGCTATTCAATGGAGAGCTCTGGAAACACCATATATTTT. Translation: CASSYSMESSGNTIYF. Complete variable domain (other parts from reference TRBV7-9 and TRBJ1-3): DTGVSQNPRHKITKRGQNVTFRCDPISEHNRLYWYRQTLGQGPEFLTYFQNEAQLEKSRLLSDRFSAERPKGSFSTLEIQRTEQGDSAMYLCASSYSMESSGNTIYFGEGSWLTVV.

The sample holds many counts of this clonotype. V usage is TRBV4-3 and J usage is TRBJ1-6; D remains ambiguous. The CDR3 length is 13 residues. Trimming removed 0 bases at V and 10 bases at J, with 7 bases between. Germline V CDR1 and CDR2: LGHNA, YSLEER. For the CDR3, the DNA is TGCGCCAGCAGCCAAGATCGGCGATCACCCCTCCACTTT. Translated: CASSQDRRSPLHF.

This clonotype was seen a handful of times. The rearrangement joins TRBV2 to TRBJ2-4; D perhaps matches TRBD2 (7 bases). The germline V gene encodes CDR1 SNHLY and CDR2 FYNNEI. This CDR3 is 14 amino acids long. Deletions cut 8 bases from V and 2 bases from J, with 13 bases between. The CDR3, as DNA: TGTGCCAGCGGGGAGGGGGAAACCAAAAACATTCAGTACTTC. Translation gives CASGEGETKNIQYF.

This clonotype was seen many times. This chain connects TRBV20-1 to TRBJ1-5; a possible D gene is TRBD1 (5 bases). The germline CDR1 and CDR2 sequences are DFQATT and SNEGSKA (reference sequence). V lost 4 bases to trimming and J lost 9 bases, with 19 bases between them. This CDR3 contains 14 residues. The CDR3 DNA sequence: TGCAGTGCTATAGATGGGGCATCCTCAGGGCCCCAGCATTTT. Amino acids: CSAIDGASSGPQHF.

This clonotype was counted a few times. The V gene is TRBV20-1, the J gene TRBJ2-5; 8 nucleotides line up with TRBD2. Unmatched junction bases numbered 8, after V lost 7 bases and J lost 4 bases. From germline, CDR1 is DFQATT and CDR2 SNEGSKA (reference sequence). There are 13 residues in the CDR3. CDR3 DNA sequence: TGCAGTGTCGGGACTAGTATTCGAGAGACCCAGTACTTC. It translates to CSVGTSIRETQYF.

The chain joins TRBV12-3 or TRBV12-4 to TRBJ1-2; D perhaps matches TRBD1 (6 bases). The germline V and J ends were trimmed by 6 bases and 7 bases, with 15 bases remaining between them. The CDR3 spans 13 residues. The chain's CDR3 is CASSPGGASGYTF. For the CDR3, the DNA is TGTGCCAGCAGCCCCGGGGGCGCGTCTGGCTACACCTTC.

This clonotype was counted many times. The chain links TRBV20-1 to TRBJ1-1; D is possibly TRBD1 (6 bases). The V gene's germline CDR1 is DFQATT and CDR2 SNEGSKA (reference sequence). V was pared by 4 bases and J by 9 bases, with 9 bases between. The CDR3 sequence is 10 residues long. DNA for the CDR3: TGCAGTGCTATGACAGGCCAAGCTTTCTTT. Residues: CSAMTGQAFF.

The chain couples TRBV15 to TRBJ1-5; tentative D call: TRBD1 (5 bases). Germline-derived CDR1 and CDR2 are LNHNV and YYDKDF (reference sequence). The CDR3 sequence is 14 residues long. Trimming took off 5 bases at V and 7 bases at J, with 15 bases between the two ends. The CDR3 nucleotides read TGTGCCACCAGCGGTGACAGAATCGACCAGCCCCAGCATTTT. Encoded protein: CATSGDRIDQPQHF.

This chain joins TRBV4-1 and TRBJ1-5, with 7 nucleotides matching TRBD1. Germline V lookup: CDR1 MGHRA, CDR2 YSYEKL. The J segment lost 5 bases and the V segment lost 0 bases, leaving 4 bases of the junction unmatched. The CDR3 runs 15 residues. CDR3 sequence: CASSQDRQGDQPQHF. The CDR3 coding sequence is TGCGCCAGCAGCCAAGATAGGCAGGGGGATCAGCCCCAGCATTTT.

V usage is TRBV4-2 and J usage is TRBJ2-1; D gene ambiguous. Germline V lookup: CDR1 LGHNA, CDR2 YNFKEQ. This CDR3 comprises 12 residues. Trimming shortened V by 0 bases and J by 9 bases, and 6 bases separated the two germline ends. For the CDR3, the DNA is TGTGCCAGCAGCCAAGATATAGGTGAGCAGTTCTTC. Protein: CASSQDIGEQFF.

This clonotype was counted between two and nine times. V gene TRBV20-1 combines with J gene TRBJ2-1; 10 nucleotides match TRBD2. V dropped 0 bases and J dropped 4; count of bases not matched to a gene: 3. Germline V gene sequence: CDR1 DFQATT, CDR2 SNEGSKA (reference sequence). The CDR3 length is 15 residues. CDR3 sequence: CSARDLAGVYNEQFF. CDR3 nucleotides: TGCAGTGCTAGAGATCTAGCGGGGGTATACAATGAGCAGTTCTTC.

The chain is built from TRBV6-5 and TRBJ2-5; 10 bases are a match to TRBD1. The V gene's germline CDR1 is MNHEY and CDR2 SVGAGI. CDR3 size: 15 residues. After removal of 6 bases from V and 5 bases from J, the junction contained 9 bases not matched to a gene. The CDR3 DNA follows: TGTGCCAGCAGCGACAGGGGGCTCCTTGGGGAGACCCAGTACTTC. This sequence encodes CASSDRGLLGETQYF.

The table lists this clonotype with a few counts. The V call is TRBV4-3, the J call TRBJ2-2, with a possible D match to TRBD2 (7 bases). Looked up from germline, CDR1 is LGHNA and CDR2 is YSLEER. The CDR3 totals 18 residues. The ends were cut back, 2 bases at V and 6 bases at J, with 22 bases in the middle. The CDR3 DNA is TGCGCCAGCAGCCAACCCATTTCTGACGGGGGGCACGCCGGGGAGCTGTTTTTT. It is translated as CASSQPISDGGHAGELFF.